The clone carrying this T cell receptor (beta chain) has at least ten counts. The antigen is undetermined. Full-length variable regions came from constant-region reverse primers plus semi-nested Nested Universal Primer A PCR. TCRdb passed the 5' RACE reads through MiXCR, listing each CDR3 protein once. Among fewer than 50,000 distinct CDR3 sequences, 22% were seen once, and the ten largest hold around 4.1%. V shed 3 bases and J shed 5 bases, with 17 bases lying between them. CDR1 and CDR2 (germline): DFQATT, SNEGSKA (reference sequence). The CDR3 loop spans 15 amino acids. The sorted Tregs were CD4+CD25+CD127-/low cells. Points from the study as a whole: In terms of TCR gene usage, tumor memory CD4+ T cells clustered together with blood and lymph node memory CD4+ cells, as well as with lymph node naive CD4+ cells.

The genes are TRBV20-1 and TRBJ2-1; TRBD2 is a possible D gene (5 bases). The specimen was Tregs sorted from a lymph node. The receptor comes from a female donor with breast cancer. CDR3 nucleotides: TGCAGTGCTAGCGAATCTAGCAGGTCCGACAATGAGCAGTTCTTC. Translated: CSASESSRSDNEQFF.